What follows is one T cell receptor (beta chain) and its context. This clone was recorded only once. The antigen it binds to is not known. Base qualities were left out, and no much larger clone turns up one base away. The data are from a study of cytomegalovirus exposure and HLA in healthy donors (dated by TCRdb to the late 2010s). Background for the entire study: An earlier analysis of roughly 570 of the donors reported about 300 Gb of sequence data and 117 million unique TCR beta sequences obtained from 180 million or so T cells. Roughly 300 gigabases of sequencing data and around 80 million unique TCR sequences made up an early release that covered some 640 HLA-typed donors. Among the roughly 410 genotyped donors, roughly 80% belonged to the genetic ancestry cluster associated with self-reported Caucasian donors. The study was designed to test whether signatures of past pathogen exposure could be identified by cataloging public T cell receptors. The T cell repertoires of some 700 subjects were profiled by immunosequencing and related to cytomegalovirus serostatus. Along with the approximately 670-subject first cohort, a separate validation cohort of over 90 different subjects was used. To predict cytomegalovirus infection status, the study combined high-throughput TCR immunosequencing, statistical association of individual TCRs with disease status, and machine learning. A later analysis re-analyzed previously published TCR beta repertoires from hundreds of donors and added high-resolution HLA genotyping to study TCR occurrence patterns. The later analysis used no new phenotypic data to find candidate immune exposures, relying instead on TCR beta sequences and their occurrence across donors. An earlier analysis of fewer than 750 of the donors used high-throughput TCR beta sequencing to judge whether each TCR beta V gene segment behaved as functional or pseudogenic. Alongside the repertoire data, information on donor age, sex, ethnicity and CMV serostatus was compiled. Genome-wide SNP genotypes for about 65% of the roughly 670 donors were used in a later genetic analysis, which treated that subset as a discovery cohort. All discovery cohort repertoires had been generated on a single sequencing platform. HLA typing included class I and class II loci at four-digit resolution. Typing coverage differed by locus: A, B, C, DRB1 and DQB1 were typed in roughly 620-640 donors, DQA1 in about 500, DPA1 in some 570, and DPB1 in roughly 470. A handful of DR-DQ haplotypes were handled as single units for association and clustering because linkage in the cohort was strong. On average, about 200,000 unique TCR beta nucleotide sequences were sequenced per donor among about 400 genotyped donors of the cohort, with 15% to 20% of those sequences being non-productive. Results the study describes overall, beyond this receptor: HLA typing was unavailable for some donors at each locus, so association tests used only the typed subset. The only immune exposure information available for the cohort was CMV serostatus. A few of the identified cytomegalovirus-associated TCR beta chains were confirmed in vitro to be specific for cytomegalovirus antigens. The sequencing pipeline was judged likely to have produced a cluster of highly shared sequence variants as a technical artifact. In this cohort, only TCR beta chains were sequenced, and detectable features were limited by the absence of alpha or paired-chain data. A later analysis found that HLA-associated TCR beta chains were more clonally expanded and had lower generation probabilities than equally common non-associated chains. Sequencing depth was assumed to be roughly uniform across donors in the presence/absence analyses, though that assumption may not hold. According to a later analysis, TCR association rates differed among HLA loci, with DRB1 alleles showing the most associated TCRs and HLA-C alleles showing the fewest. At a false discovery rate of 0.05, a later analysis linked around 17,000 TCR beta sequences to specific HLA alleles. Several of the top co-occurrence clusters appeared to be linked to parvovirus B19, influenza, CMV and Epstein-Barr virus, according to a later analysis. The classifier was reported to diagnose cytomegalovirus status with high specificity and sensitivity in both the original and validation cohorts. The study gave a list of about 170 TCR beta chains associated with cytomegalovirus. Correlated functional status among segregating V segments might reflect linkage disequilibrium, but an unknown experimental factor could not be ruled out. Most CMV-associated TCR beta chains appeared to be HLA-restricted in a later analysis, and the HLA associations seemed to be driven largely by CMV exposure. Because counts were too low, roughly 16 rarely observed V segments, including chromosome 9 orphons, were excluded from the earlier analysis of about 500 of the donors. The authors suggested that the approach could potentially be extended to other disease states and immunological phenotypes. According to a later genetic analysis, donors in an Asian-associated ancestry cluster had fewer N-insertions in productive TCRs than the approximately 690-donor mean. A further reported finding was that TCR beta sequences accurately predicted the HLA-A and HLA-B alleles for most subjects in the first cohort. V-gene and J-gene trimming of TCR beta chains was associated with a missense DCLRE1C variant in a later genetic analysis, and the association was replicated in an independent cohort. When HLA alleles, especially DR and DQ, strongly co-occurred, attributing TCR associations to individual alleles was difficult. While some public TCRs were present in many individuals, most TCR sequences turned up only very rarely across donors. In an earlier analysis of around 500 of the donors, most TCR beta V segments appeared in productive rearrangements about 87% or about 30% of the time, broadly matching IMGT annotations.

The library came from the immunoSEQ multiplex PCR assay. A mixture of 60 forward primers for TCR Vbeta segments and 13 reverse primers for TCR Jbeta segments was used in the multiplex PCR. The CDR3 region of rearranged TCR beta genes was amplified from genomic DNA by a multiplex PCR assay. The Illumina HiSeq System was used to sequence the amplified TCR beta libraries as 87-base-pair reads. The authors processed their data as follows. Across the 670 or so repertoires, a later analysis counted 78 million or so unique TCR beta chains, 9.5 million to 12 million of which were shared by at least two donors. Raw reads were error-corrected and collapsed into unique sequences by a nearest-neighbor algorithm in which closely related sequences were merged to remove PCR and sequencing errors. CDR3 sequences were aligned to IMGT reference sequences to assign V, D and J gene segments. For a sequence to be retained, a match of at least six nucleotides was required to both a V gene segment and a J gene segment. Rearrangements were classified as productive when the CDR3 lacked stop codons and remained in frame with V and J, and all other rearrangements were classified as non-productive. Following IMGT convention, CDR3 was defined as the stretch from the second conserved V-encoded cysteine to the conserved J-encoded phenylalanine. The earlier analysis of approximately 500 of the donors excluded sequences that lacked an unambiguous match to a single V gene segment. An earlier analysis of 587 of the donors classified V segments as functional when productive rearrangements were above 56.7% and as segregating when the standard deviation between donors was above 5%. A statistical classification framework was developed to diagnose cytomegalovirus status using the catalog of TCR beta chain sequences. In a later analysis, V and J genes were assigned by comparing TCR nucleotide sequences against IMGT/GENE-DB human TR gene sequences. In a later analysis, CDR3 sequences and most-parsimonious VDJ recombination scenarios were assigned using the TCRdist pipeline. In a later analysis, each TCR beta chain was defined by its CDR3 amino acid sequence together with its V-gene family, and reads lacking a unique V-gene family were excluded. In a later analysis, around 600 highly shared, low-generation-probability nucleotide sequences were removed to address suspected cross-contamination and a sequencing artifact. For each public chain, a later analysis derived a clonal expansion index from normalized ranks of inferred template counts within each repertoire. Generation probabilities in a later analysis came from a VDJ recombination model fitted to out-of-frame rearrangements, and those results were checked against IGoR. In a later analysis, hypergeometric tests were used to score TCR-TCR, TCR-HLA and TCR-CMV co-occurrence, with a repertoire-size bias correction applied to TCR pairs. A later analysis estimated false discovery rates by permuting HLA or CMV assignments 20 times. In a later analysis, co-occurring TCRs were grouped with DBSCAN, and TCRdist sequence similarity was added when clustering was performed within HLA-allele-positive subsets. Repertoires with fewer than 30,000 or more than 120,000 public chains, plus five repertoires with anomalous nucleotide sharing, were excluded from co-occurrence clustering. TCRdb mirrors the immuneACCESS table, restricted to in-frame sequences. Some clones are absent from its copies; in checked studies, under half trace to an unresolved V gene, and the reason for the others is unknown. V, J and clone size are taken as reported in that table, and D and trimming were inferred from the DNA itself. For this sample the table gives about 300,000 clones, of which roughly 85% were detected only once. Of the sample, 4% is held by the ten largest clones.

The cohort consisted of hundreds of healthy bone marrow donors. At the time of sampling, all cohort members were nominally healthy, though unrecorded immune exposures were likely present. The donor tested CMV seropositive and was one of the 289 seropositive cohort members. Each donor provided a peripheral blood sample, and peripheral blood mononuclear cells were used for TCR beta sequencing. Genomic DNA extraction from the blood cell samples was performed with the Qiagen DNeasy Blood Extraction Kit. Input material: PBMCs. This TCR was recovered from a man aged 35-49 years in good health and CMV-seropositive.

DNA sequence: TGTGCCAGCAGCCAGGTAACACAGAAGTTCAACACTGAAGCTTTCTTT. It specifies CASSQVTQKFNTEAFF. The chain uses TRBV14 and TRBJ1-1; the D gene is unclear. Taken from the germline V gene, the CDR1 and CDR2 loops are SGHDN and FVKESK. Trimming removed 3 bases from V and 2 bases from J, leaving 16 bases between the germline ends. There are 16 amino acids in the CDR3, from cysteine to phenylalanine inclusive. The kept DNA is CDR3 alone, 48 bases in frame from the first base.